The rows below give T cell receptor beta chains drawn from one sample of a study of memory CD4+ T cells and cytomegalovirus serostatus. Produced via immunoSEQ multiplex PCR; TCRdb's table is partial and in-frame only. The table has almost 55,000 clones, around 78% seen once; the top ten hold roughly 1.5%. The sequencing input was memory CD4+ T cells from blood. The origin of the receptors is an adult in good health and CMV-seronegative. Both conserved end residues are part of each CDR3. The D gene is left open where the match is weak. Not every row has a clone size; where given, it reads once, few, many or a size class.

D gene	V gene	CDR3 length	clone size	J gene	CDR3 protein	CDR3 DNA
TRBD2	TRBV9	15	-	TRBJ2-1	CASSPTSGRANEQFF	TGTGCCAGCAGCCCAACTAGCGGGAGGGCCAATGAGCAGTTCTTC
-	TRBV5-4	14	-	TRBJ1-1	CASSPELWGTEAFF	TGTGCCAGCAGCCCCGAGCTTTGGGGAACTGAAGCTTTCTTT
TRBD1	TRBV30	16	-	TRBJ1-5	CAWSVQGMLSNQPQHF	TGTGCCTGGAGTGTACAGGGGATGTTAAGCAATCAGCCCCAGCATTTT
-	TRBV13	14	-	TRBJ2-3	CASSLGGGQPAQYF	TGTGCCAGCAGCTTAGGAGGAGGGCAACCGGCGCAGTATTTT
-	TRBV6-1	14	-	TRBJ1-1	CASSVTGRSTEAFF	TGTGCCAGCAGTGTTACAGGGCGTAGCACTGAAGCTTTCTTT
-	TRBV5-1	15	-	TRBJ2-3	CASSQQGGSTDTQYF	TGCGCCAGCAGCCAGCAAGGGGGGAGCACAGATACGCAGTATTTT
-	TRBV10-2	13	-	TRBJ2-2	CASTDTQRGELFF	TGCGCCAGCACGGACACGCAACGGGGGGAGCTGTTTTTT
TRBD2	TRBV5-4	16	-	TRBJ2-1	CASSLWGRSGGRAAFF	TGTGCCAGCAGCCTATGGGGTAGGAGCGGGGGACGAGCGGCGTTCTTC
-	TRBV27	16	few	TRBJ2-1	CASSPFKTVTDGEQFF	TGTGCCAGCAGCCCTTTTAAGACTGTGACCGACGGGGAGCAGTTCTTC
-	TRBV7-8	13	-	TRBJ1-1	CASSLQGNTEAFF	TGTGCCAGCAGCTTACAGGGGAACACTGAAGCTTTCTTT
TRBD2	TRBV6-4	15	-	TRBJ2-3	CATGTSGASTDTQYF	TGTGCCACCGGGACTAGCGGGGCTAGCACAGATACGCAGTATTTT
TRBD1	TRBV29-1	13	-	TRBJ1-2	CSVYRGFLYGYTF	TGCAGCGTGTACAGGGGCTTTCTTTATGGCTACACCTTC
TRBD1	TRBV5-1	16	-	TRBJ2-5	CASSLTATGGRETQYF	TGCGCCAGCAGCCTAACGGCGACAGGGGGCAGGGAGACCCAGTACTTC
TRBD2	TRBV5-4	17	-	TRBJ2-1	CASSYGDSGRRNNEQFF	TGTGCCAGCAGCTATGGGGACAGCGGGAGGCGGAACAATGAGCAGTTCTTC
TRBD1	TRBV5-4	14	-	TRBJ1-1	CASSPTGGFTEAFF	TGTGCCAGCAGTCCGACAGGGGGTTTTACTGAAGCTTTCTTT
-	TRBV7-6	15	-	TRBJ2-6	CASSPGGSGANVLTF	TGTGCCAGCAGTCCTGGGGGCTCTGGGGCCAACGTCCTGACTTTC
-	TRBV29-1	13	-	TRBJ1-2	CSVECSGEGGYTF	TGCAGCGTTGAATGTTCAGGGGAGGGTGGCTACACCTTC
-	TRBV28	15	-	TRBJ1-1	CASSLSVGHSTEAFF	TGTGCCAGCAGTTTATCGGTCGGACATTCCACTGAAGCTTTCTTT
-	TRBV5-1	14	-	TRBJ2-3	CASSYVTGTDTQYF	TGCGCCAGCAGCTATGTTACGGGCACAGATACGCAGTATTTT
TRBD1	TRBV11-2	16	-	TRBJ1-1	CASSRFRGRWDTEAFF	TGTGCCAGCAGCCGATTCAGGGGGCGCTGGGACACTGAAGCTTTCTTT
-	TRBV29-1	12	-	TRBJ1-2	CSVGGQGNGYTF	TGCAGCGTGGGTGGGCAGGGGAATGGCTACACCTTC
-	TRBV6-1	11	-	TRBJ1-5	CASSEGQPQHF	TGTGCCAGCAGTGAGGGACAGCCCCAGCATTTT
-	TRBV18	15	-	TRBJ1-2	CASSPLGRAEGGYTF	TGTGCCAGCTCACCATTGGGCAGGGCAGAGGGTGGCTACACCTTC
-	TRBV4-3	15	-	TRBJ1-5	CASSQDTGRDQPQHF	TGCGCCAGCAGCCAAGACACAGGAAGGGATCAGCCCCAGCATTTT
TRBD2	TRBV10-2	12	-	TRBJ2-7	CASMDGRAEQYF	TGCGCCAGCATGGACGGGAGGGCAGAGCAGTACTTC
TRBD2	TRBV5-5	19	-	TRBJ2-3	CASSLGAPIAGGTTDTQYF	TGTGCCAGCAGCTTGGGGGCCCCGATAGCGGGGGGTACCACAGATACGCAGTATTTT
TRBD1	TRBV28	16	-	TRBJ2-2	CASGAIGTGNTGELFF	TGTGCCAGCGGGGCAATCGGGACAGGGAACACCGGGGAGCTGTTTTTT
TRBD2	TRBV7-9	17	-	TRBJ2-1	CASSLWGTSGYNNEQFF	TGTGCCAGCAGCTTATGGGGAACTAGCGGGTATAACAATGAGCAGTTCTTC
-	TRBV7-9	14	-	TRBJ2-1	CASSFLLVHNEQFF	TGTGCCAGCAGCTTCCTACTAGTTCACAATGAGCAGTTCTTC
-	TRBV5-6	13	once	TRBJ1-3	CASSLDRPNTIYF	TGTGCCAGCAGCTTGGACAGACCAAACACCATATATTTT
-	TRBV7-2	13	-	TRBJ1-1	CASRTQGATEAFF	TGTGCCAGCAGAACACAGGGAGCCACTGAAGCTTTCTTT
-	TRBV29-1	11	-	TRBJ1-1	CSANLNTEAFF	TGCAGCGCAAACCTTAACACTGAAGCTTTCTTT
TRBD1	TRBV5-3	15	-	TRBJ1-4	CARSCDRATNEKLFF	TGTGCCAGAAGCTGCGACAGGGCAACTAATGAAAAACTGTTTTTT
-	TRBV25-1	15	-	TRBJ1-1	CASRAVGEGHTEAFF	TGTGCCAGCCGGGCTGTCGGAGAGGGGCACACTGAAGCTTTCTTT
-	TRBV7-9	13	few	TRBJ2-3	CASSPQNTDTQYF	TGTGCCAGCAGCCCCCAGAACACAGATACGCAGTATTTT
-	TRBV5-6	16	-	TRBJ2-2	CASSPPRGYGTGELFF	TGTGCCAGCAGCCCCCCCCGGGGGTACGGCACCGGGGAGCTGTTTTTT
TRBD2	TRBV7-2	16	once	TRBJ2-3	CASSLRLAGSTDTQYF	TGTGCCAGCAGCTTAAGACTAGCGGGTAGCACAGATACGCAGTATTTT
TRBD1	TRBV11-2	16	few	TRBJ2-2	CASSPWTGGGGGELFF	TGTGCCAGCAGCCCTTGGACAGGGGGCGGTGGCGGGGAGCTGTTTTTT
TRBD1	TRBV29-1	13	-	TRBJ1-2	CSVAPTGGYGYTF	TGCAGCGTGGCCCCCACAGGGGGCTATGGCTACACCTTC
-	TRBV28	14	-	TRBJ1-1	CASTSTVRNTEAFF	TGTGCCAGCACCTCGACAGTTAGGAACACTGAAGCTTTCTTT
TRBD1	TRBV6-6	15	-	TRBJ2-3	CASSLRQGGSDTQYF	TGTGCCAGCAGTTTACGACAGGGGGGATCAGATACGCAGTATTTT
-	TRBV28	15	few	TRBJ1-4	CASSQRGSTNEKLFF	TGTGCCAGTTCCCAGAGGGGATCCACTAATGAAAAACTGTTTTTT
-	TRBV19	15	-	TRBJ1-1	CASSIAGSVNTEAFF	TGTGCCAGTAGTATAGCGGGGTCAGTGAACACTGAAGCTTTCTTT
-	TRBV18	12	-	TRBJ2-5	CASSPNQETQYF	TGTGCCAGCTCACCGAACCAAGAGACCCAGTACTTC
-	TRBV6-1	14	-	TRBJ2-7	CASSEAGTTYEQYF	TGTGCCAGCAGTGAAGCCGGGACGACCTACGAGCAGTACTTC
-	TRBV7-8	15	once	TRBJ2-7	CASSDLGRGPYEQYF	TGTGCCAGCAGCGACCTAGGACGGGGCCCCTACGAGCAGTACTTC
TRBD1	TRBV9	14	-	TRBJ1-5	CASSGDRGDQPQHF	TGTGCCAGCAGCGGGGACAGGGGAGATCAGCCCCAGCATTTT
-	TRBV29-1	13	-	TRBJ1-2	CSVDRDRKDGYTF	TGCAGCGTTGATCGGGACCGGAAGGATGGCTACACCTTC
-	TRBV4-2	14	-	TRBJ1-1	CASSQDRVSTEAFF	TGTGCCAGCAGCCAAGATCGGGTCAGCACTGAAGCTTTCTTT
-	TRBV6-4	17	-	TRBJ2-1	CASSDTNTGRLYNEQFF	TGTGCCAGCAGTGACACCAACACGGGGAGATTATACAATGAGCAGTTCTTC
-	TRBV30	14	-	TRBJ1-3	CAWSGANAGNTIYF	TGTGCCTGGAGTGGGGCAAACGCTGGAAACACCATATATTTT
-	TRBV5-1	16	few	TRBJ1-3	CASSLAGASSGNTIYF	TGCGCCAGCAGCTTGGCAGGGGCTTCCTCTGGAAACACCATATATTTT
TRBD1	TRBV18	17	-	TRBJ2-6	CASSLRTGGAGANVLTF	TGTGCCAGCTCACTCCGGACAGGGGGCGCTGGGGCCAACGTCCTGACTTTC